The 28 T cell receptor beta chains in this list originate from one sample, sequenced in a study of blood T cell repertoires in COVID-19. TCRdb's table, derived via immunoSEQ multiplex PCR, lists solely in-frame clones and lacks some. The table includes about 270,000 clones, approximately 90% detected once. The specimen sequenced was PBMCs or T cells enriched from blood (not recorded which). These receptors were obtained from a woman aged 45-60 years who had recovered from COVID-19.

This clone was found once. The chain links TRBV4-1 to TRBJ1-2, with TRBD1 identical over 9 bases. The germline V gene encodes CDR1 MGHRA and CDR2 YSYEKL. Germline trimming cut 3 bases from V and 7 bases from J; bases unmatched to any gene: 18. The CDR3 spans 18 residues. The CDR3 loop reads CASSQGPGQGTSMPGYTF. The CDR3 DNA follows: TGCGCCAGCAGCCAGGGGCCGGGACAGGGCACCTCTATGCCTGGCTACACCTTC.

The chain recombines TRBV14 with TRBJ2-6; D gene unclear. This CDR3 is built from 16 residues. V was clipped by 1 base and J by 0 bases, with 7 bases between them. CDR1 and CDR2 from the germline V gene are SGHDN and FVKESK. The DNA for the CDR3 is TGTGCCAGCAGCCAAGCCATCAGCTCTGGGGCCAACGTCCTGACTTTC. Protein product: CASSQAISSGANVLTF.

V is TRBV6-5 and J is TRBJ1-1; weak D call: TRBD1 (5 bases). Trimming cost V 2 bases and J 7 bases, with 8 bases left between them. CDR3 length: 12 residues. Germline loops: CDR1 MNHEY, CDR2 SVGAGI. CDR3 region: CASSYLTGEAFF. CDR3 coding DNA: TGTGCCAGCAGTTACCTAACAGGTGAAGCTTTCTTT.

The chain joins TRBV19 to TRBJ1-5; D is possibly TRBD1 (5 bases). The ends were cut back, 0 bases at V and 8 bases at J, with 14 bases in the middle. CDR1 LNHDA and CDR2 SQIVND come from the germline V gene (reference sequence). The CDR3 runs to 15 residues. The CDR3 DNA reads TGTGCCAGTAGTATAGATCGGCCAGGGCTGGAGCCCCAGCATTTT. As protein: CASSIDRPGLEPQHF.

The CDR3 is CASSQEGLLNTEAFF. The CDR3 DNA reads as TGTGCCAGCAGCCAAGAGGGACTCCTGAACACTGAAGCTTTCTTT. This chain links TRBV3-1 (or the pseudogene TRBV3-2) with TRBJ1-1; tentative D call: TRBD1 (5 bases). Trimming left V 0 bases short and J 0 bases short, with 8 bases between. This CDR3 is built from 15 residues. The germline gives CDR1 LGHDT, CDR2 YNNKEL (reference sequence).

The chain has TRBV7-2 and TRBJ2-7, with TRBD2 identical over 9 bases. Germline V gives CDR1 SGHTA, CDR2 FQGNSA. This CDR3 region has 17 residues. V was clipped by 1 base and J by 3 bases; unmatched bases: 10. The CDR3 region is CASSLVFDASGNYEQYF. The DNA for the CDR3 is TGTGCCAGCAGCTTAGTCTTTGATGCTAGCGGGAACTACGAGCAGTACTTC.

In its sample, this clone was seen a few times. The chain has TRBV7-9 and TRBJ1-3, with 7 bases fitting TRBD1. The CDR3 runs to 17 residues. Trimming removed 4 bases from V and 1 base from J; junction bases left unmatched: 10. Germline V gene sequence: CDR1 SEHNR, CDR2 FQNEAQ (reference sequence). CDR3 amino acids: CASSSDRARGSGNTIYF. As DNA, the CDR3 is TGTGCCAGCAGCTCCGACAGGGCCCGAGGGTCTGGAAACACCATATATTTT.

This clone showed up just once. The V call is TRBV11-1, the J call TRBJ2-6, with a tentative D call TRBD1 (6 bases). Germline assignment: CDR1 SGHAT and CDR2 FQDESV (reference sequence). There are 15 residues in the CDR3. V dropped 6 bases and J dropped 3 bases, with 12 bases sitting between them. CDR3 amino acids: CASSKGGSGANVLTF. For the CDR3, the DNA is TGTGCCAGCAGTAAAGGGGGAAGTGGGGCCAACGTCCTGACTTTC.

This chain joins TRBV6-2 or TRBV6-3 and TRBJ1-5, with 7 bases matching TRBD1. Germline lookup yields CDR1 MNHEY and CDR2 SVGEGT. Trimming at V came to 6 bases and at J to 0 bases, leaving 14 bases not matched to a gene. The CDR3 runs to 18 residues. CDR3 in amino acids: CASSPGDSAGYSNQPQHF. The CDR3 region has the DNA TGTGCCAGCAGCCCGGGGGACAGTGCAGGATATAGCAATCAGCCCCAGCATTTT.

In its sample, this clone was seen once. The chain is built from TRBV7-3 and TRBJ2-2, with TRBD2 identical over 8 bases. Losses at the gene ends were 0 bases for V and 8 bases for J; bases not matched to a gene: 5. This CDR3 comprises 15 residues. CDR1 is SGHTA and CDR2 is FQGTGA in the germline V gene. Here the CDR3 DNA reads TGTGCCAGCAGCTTAACAGGGACTAGGGAAGGGGAGCTGTTTTTT. This encodes CASSLTGTREGELFF.

The chain is built from TRBV30 and TRBJ1-5; D is ambiguous. Germline CDR1 GTSNPN, CDR2 SVGIG (reference sequence). V lost 0 bases and J lost 0, with 6 bases in between. CDR3 length: 14 residues. The CDR3 reads CAWSVLNSNQPQHF. CDR3 nucleotides: TGTGCCTGGAGTGTATTAAATAGCAATCAGCCCCAGCATTTT.

V is TRBV7-6 and J is TRBJ2-4; maybe TRBD2 (6 bases). Trimming shortened V by 1 base and J by 6 bases, and 10 bases separated the two germline ends. Per the germline V gene, CDR1 is SGHVS and CDR2 is FNYEAQ. The CDR3 has 14 residues. The CDR3, as DNA: TGTGCCAGCAGCTTAGGGAGGGCCGGAAACATTCAGTACTTC. It is translated as CASSLGRAGNIQYF.

Of note for this clone: A read error may produce the germline difference seen at one junction end. The chain carries TRBV7-7 and TRBJ2-7; tentative D call: TRBD2 (6 bases). The germline CDR1 and CDR2 sequences are SSHAT and FNYEAQ (reference sequence). The CDR3 length is 15 residues. The CDR3 is CASSLATGSSYEQYF. CDR3 in DNA: TGTGCTAGCAGCTTAGCGACCGGGAGCTCCTACGAGCAGTACTTC.

The CDR3 is CASSLDRESSYNEQFF. CDR3 in DNA: TGTGCCAGCAGCTTAGACCGGGAGAGCTCCTACAATGAGCAGTTCTTC. The J gene is TRBJ2-1, the V gene TRBV7-2; D perhaps matches TRBD2 (6 bases). Germline assignment: CDR1 SGHTA and CDR2 FQGNSA. V gave up 1 base and J gave up 0 bases, with 10 bases separating them. CDR3 length: 16 amino acids.

The chain joins TRBV15 to TRBJ1-1; no clear D gene. CDR1 and CDR2 from the germline V gene are LNHNV and YYDKDF (reference sequence). The CDR3 extends over 14 amino acids. V was shortened by 0 bases and J by 3 bases, with 8 bases between the two germline ends. Here the CDR3 DNA reads TGTGCCACCAGCAGAGATCATCGGTACACTGAAGCTTTCTTT. Translating gives CATSRDHRYTEAFF.

The rearrangement uses TRBV7-9 and TRBJ1-3, with D maybe TRBD1 (6 bases). Trimming shortened V by 5 bases and J by 0 bases, and 11 bases separated the two germline ends. The CDR3 is 15 amino acids. Looked up from germline, CDR1 is SEHNR and CDR2 is FQNEAQ (reference sequence). The CDR3: CASSHRDRSGNTIYF. The CDR3 DNA sequence: TGTGCCAGCAGCCACAGGGACCGCTCTGGAAACACCATATATTTT. The full variable domain, completed using reference TRBV7-9 and TRBJ1-3, is DTGVSQNPRHKITKRGQNVTFRCDPISEHNRLYWYRQTLGQGPEFLTYFQNEAQLEKSRLLSDRFSAERPKGSFSTLEIQRTEQGDSAMYLCASSHRDRSGNTIYFGEGSWLTVV.

The gene calls are TRBV29-1 and TRBJ2-2, with 7 bases lining up with TRBD1. The V gene's germline CDR1 is SQVTM and CDR2 ANQGSEA. V dropped 3 bases and J dropped 6; count of bases not matched to a gene: 4. The length of the CDR3 is 13 residues. The CDR3, as DNA: TGCAGCGTTGAGTCAGGGGGACCCGGGGAGCTGTTTTTT. Amino acid sequence: CSVESGGPGELFF.

The chain has TRBV30 and TRBJ1-1; D is unresolved. The CDR3 runs to 12 residues. The germline V gene has CDR1 GTSNPN and CDR2 SVGIG (reference sequence). The V end lost 2 bases, the J end lost 4 bases, and 8 bases lay between the germline ends. CDR3 protein: CAWSYYSTEAFF. The DNA for the CDR3 is TGTGCCTGGAGTTACTATTCCACTGAAGCTTTCTTT. The whole variable domain, remainder taken from reference TRBV30 and TRBJ1-1, is SQTIHQWPATLVQPVGSPLSLECTVEGTSNPNLYWYRQAAGRGLQLLFYSVGIGQISSEVPQNLSASRPQDRQFILSSKKLLLSDSGFYLCAWSYYSTEAFFGQGTRLTVV.

V and J are TRBV4-3 and TRBJ2-3; 7 bases fit TRBD2. The CDR3 runs 16 residues. Germline V gene lookup returns CDR1 LGHNA and CDR2 YSLEER. After removal of 0 bases from V and 2 bases from J, the junction contained 5 bases not matched to a gene. CDR3 bases: TGCGCCAGCAGCCAAGATGGGGACTACATCACAGATACGCAGTATTTT. The encoded protein is CASSQDGDYITDTQYF.

CDR3 coding DNA: TGTGCCAGCAGTTTAATCGGGGGGGCCGGCCAAGAGACCCAGTACTTC. Its protein product is CASSLIGGAGQETQYF. This chain uses TRBV28 with TRBJ2-5, with 8 bases identical to TRBD2. V was pared by 2 bases and J by 1 base, with 6 bases of the junction left unmatched. This CDR3 has 16 amino acids. Germline CDR1 reads MDHEN; CDR2 reads SYDVKM.

This chain links TRBV6-5 with TRBJ2-3, with 9 positions matching TRBD1. Trimming took 9 bases from V and 2 from J; bases not matched to a gene: 9. CDR1 and CDR2 from the germline V gene are MNHEY and SVGAGI. The CDR3 extends over 15 amino acids. In DNA form, the CDR3 reads TGTGCCAGTCAGGCGACAGGGGGAATCACAGATACGCAGTATTTT. This translates into CASQATGGITDTQYF.

The genes are TRBV5-4 and TRBJ1-6; TRBD1 aligns across 7 bases. Trimming took 2 bases from V and 9 from J; bases not matched to a gene: 8. The CDR3 has 15 amino acids. Germline CDR1 is SGHNT and CDR2 is YYREEE (reference sequence). CDR3 nucleotide sequence: TGTGCCAGCAGCTTTCCCGGGACAGCAAGTTCACCCCTCCACTTT. Translating gives CASSFPGTASSPLHF.

The chain is built from TRBV5-1 and TRBJ1-2; D is unclear. Per the germline V gene, CDR1 is SGHRS and CDR2 is YFSETQ. The CDR3 has 13 residues. Trimming took 4 bases from V and 8 from J, leaving 15 bases between them. CDR3 nucleotide sequence: TGCGCCAGCAGCCCGACGAGGTTTTGGGGCTACACCTTC. It yields the protein CASSPTRFWGYTF.

The chain recombines TRBV5-1 with TRBJ1-2; possibly TRBD1 for D (5 bases). Looked up from germline, CDR1 is SGHRS and CDR2 is YFSETQ. Trimming shortened V by 1 base and J by 6 bases, and 7 bases separated the two germline ends. There are 12 residues in the CDR3. CDR3 bases: TGCGCCAGCAGCTTGCAGGGCGATGGCTACACCTTC. Translated: CASSLQGDGYTF.

The rearrangement links TRBV19 to TRBJ2-3, with a tentative D call TRBD2 (6 bases). The germline V gene has CDR1 LNHDA and CDR2 SQIVND (reference sequence). The CDR3 is made up of 15 amino acids. Between the trimmed V and J ends, which lost 1 base and 6 bases, there was a span of 14 bases. This CDR3 reads CASSIGRDWGDTQYF. CDR3 nucleotide sequence: TGTGCCAGTAGTATAGGACGGGACTGGGGGGATACGCAGTATTTT.

The rearrangement joins TRBV21-1 to TRBJ1-1. TRBV21-1 is marked as a pseudogene. The length of the CDR3 is 17 residues. CDR3 sequence reads: CASSKVRAVGGCAEAFF. The CDR3 DNA sequence: TGTGCCAGCAGCAAAGTCCGTGCAGTTGGGGGGTGTGCTGAAGCTTTCTTT.

This clone was found once. V is TRBV3-1 (or the pseudogene TRBV3-2) and J is TRBJ2-7; D gene uncertain. V was cut by 0 bases and J by 0 bases, with 12 bases left in between. Germline values: CDR1 LGHDT, CDR2 YNNKEL (reference sequence). The CDR3 covers 16 residues. The CDR3 coding sequence is TGTGCCAGCAGCCAAGATCTGGCGGTAAGCTCCTACGAGCAGTACTTC. It specifies CASSQDLAVSSYEQYF.

This clone was recorded once. The rearrangement joins TRBV4-3 to TRBJ2-6, with D tentatively TRBD2 (6 bases). The CDR3 loop spans 17 amino acids. Trimming cost V 0 bases and J 0 bases, with 9 bases left between them. CDR1 and CDR2 (germline): LGHNA, YSLEER. The CDR3 nucleotides are TGCGCCAGCAGCCAAGATCGGGGGAACTCTGGGGCCAACGTCCTGACTTTC. Protein sequence: CASSQDRGNSGANVLTF.